The entry below describes one T cell receptor (beta chain). This CDR3 comprises 14 residues. In germline, CDR1 is SGDLS, CDR2 YYNGEE. V was pared by 2 bases and J by 5 bases, with 11 bases between. These data belong to a study of technical replicates of blood from a few donors. Repertoires were generated with immunoSEQ multiplex PCR, while TCRdb's copy carries only in-frame clones and drops some. Found here are tens of thousands of clones, around 93% of them singletons; the top ten hold roughly 0.34%. This chain joins TRBV9 and TRBJ2-1, with a tentative D call TRBD2 (6 bases). The sequenced material came from T cells isolated from PBMCs. The receptor was isolated from a human donor in good health. The CDR3 nucleotides are TGTGCCAGCAGCGTGTCTAGCGCGAACAATGAGCAGTTCTTC. This sequence encodes CASSVSSANNEQFF.